The 9 T cell receptor beta chains below were found in one sample sequenced in a study of blood T cell repertoires in COVID-19. Some clones are missing from TCRdb's copy, which holds only in-frame ones; the method was immunoSEQ multiplex PCR. The sample records 240,000 or so clones, 82% being singletons. The sequencing input was peripheral blood. The source of these receptors is a woman aged 60-75 years with active or convalescent COVID-19.

The J gene is TRBJ2-2, the V gene TRBV9, with D perhaps matching TRBD2 (5 bases). Germline CDR1 SGDLS, CDR2 YYNGEE. The V end lost 3 bases, the J end lost 4 bases, and 7 bases lay between the germline ends. The CDR3 covers 13 residues. For the CDR3, the DNA is TGTGCCAGCAGCGAAGCGGTCACCGGGGAGCTGTTTTTT. This codes for CASSEAVTGELFF.

In this sample, this clone turned up once. V and J are TRBV3-1 (or the pseudogene TRBV3-2) and TRBJ2-1; 11 bases agree with TRBD2. Germline CDR1 LGHDT, CDR2 YNNKEL (reference sequence). V lost 4 bases and J lost 10; bases outside the gene matches: 9. This CDR3 comprises 15 residues. DNA of the CDR3: TGTGCCAGCAGCCCCGGTAGCGGGGGGGCAGGGGAGCAGTTCTTC. Its translation: CASSPGSGGAGEQFF.

This rearrangement joins TRBV6-6 to TRBJ1-2; 8 bases line up with TRBD1. Germline CDR1 is MNHNY and CDR2 is SVGAGI (reference sequence). This CDR3 spans 14 amino acids. V dropped 6 bases and J dropped 0; count of bases not matched to a gene: 3. CDR3 coding DNA: TGTGCCAGCAGACAGGACAGGGCTAACTATGGCTACACCTTC. Translating it yields CASRQDRANYGYTF.

Notes on this clone: A junction boundary mismatches the germline segment, possibly from a read error. The chain joins TRBV7-7 to TRBJ2-1; TRBD1 matches at 9 bases. The CDR3 length is 17 residues. Germline V lookup: CDR1 SSHAT, CDR2 FNYEAQ (reference sequence). The CDR3 sequence: CASSALPTGGSYNEQFF. DNA for the CDR3: TGTGCTAGCAGCGCCCTACCGACAGGGGGGTCCTACAATGAGCAGTTCTTC.

In this sample, this clone turned up once. The V gene is TRBV24-1, the J gene TRBJ1-5, with D possibly TRBD1 on 5 matching bases. The CDR3 is 13 amino acids. The ends were cut back, 7 bases at V and 5 bases at J, with 11 bases in the middle. Germline V gives CDR1 KGHDR, CDR2 SFDVKD. CDR3 bases: TGTGCCACCAGATGGGGAGGGGATCAGCCCCAGCATTTT. Residues: CATRWGGDQPQHF.

This clone was found once. A read error is likely here: a far larger clone is one base away. The same CDR3 is also encoded by other DNA sequences in this sample. V gene TRBV3-1 (or the pseudogene TRBV3-2) combines with J gene TRBJ2-7; maybe TRBD1 (6 bases). V was cut by 5 bases and J by 4 bases, with 9 bases left in between. The CDR3 is 12 amino acids. Germline V lookup: CDR1 LGHDT, CDR2 YNNKEL (reference sequence). The CDR3 DNA reads as TGTGCCAGCAGCTTAACAGGGTACGAGCAGTACTTC. This codes for CASSLTGYEQYF.

The rearrangement uses TRBV3-1 (or the pseudogene TRBV3-2) and TRBJ1-2, with 7 bases aligning to TRBD1. The CDR3 is 14 amino acids. Germline CDR1 reads LGHDT; CDR2 reads YNNKEL (reference sequence). Trimming took 3 bases from V and 8 from J; bases not matched to a gene: 9. The CDR3 sequence is CASSQRGHSDGYTF. As DNA, the CDR3 is TGTGCCAGCAGCCAGAGGGGGCACTCGGACGGCTACACCTTC.

The chain has TRBV27 and TRBJ1-1, with 7 nucleotides matching TRBD1. The CDR3 spans 15 residues. The J segment lost 6 bases and the V segment lost 0 bases, leaving 7 bases of the junction unmatched. In germline, CDR1 is MNHEY, CDR2 SMNVEV (reference sequence). CDR3 DNA: TGTGCCAGCAGTTTATCGAGAGGGGGCTTCTCTGAAGCTTTCTTT. It specifies CASSLSRGGFSEAFF.

A single count supports this clone. The V and J genes are TRBV27 and TRBJ2-7, with D uncertain. Germline values: CDR1 MNHEY, CDR2 SMNVEV (reference sequence). V dropped 8 bases and J dropped 2 bases, with 13 bases sitting between them. The CDR3 is 13 residues long. The CDR3 nucleotides read TGTGCCAGCGGAGCAGACGGAGCCTACGAGCAGTACTTC. Amino acid sequence: CASGADGAYEQYF.